This T cell receptor (beta chain) was sequenced for a study of persistence of HIV-infected CD4 T cells. Study conclusions and caveats: Degenerate expanded CDR3beta sequences were enriched among CMV- and Gag-responding cells.

The stimulus was an HIV-1 Gag 15-mer peptide pool, about 1 ug/peptide/mL. Memory cells lacking CD40L and CD69 with high CD45RO were sorted. V lost 1 base, J lost 3 bases, and 7 bases lay in between. Looked up from germline, CDR1 is MGHRA and CDR2 is YSYEKL. The CDR3 has 13 residues. For this clone: Its specificity is unknown.

Sequencing used immunoSEQ version 4 in survey mode. Produced via immunoSEQ multiplex PCR; TCRdb's table is partial and in-frame only. Of around 60,000 clones listed, about 69% are singletons. J is TRBJ2-7 and V is TRBV4-1; D unclear. The input for sequencing was CD4+ T cells sorted from PBMCs after roughly 18-hour stimulation, taken from a patient who received antiretroviral therapy. The TCR was taken from an adult man with HIV who was CMV-seropositive. The CDR3 sequence is CASSQGASYEQYF. The CDR3 DNA sequence: TGCGCCAGCAGCCAAGGGGCCAGCTACGAGCAGTACTTC.